This TCR beta chain appears in the sequencing data of a study of type 1 and type 2 diabetes patients. This clonotype was observed a few times. The CDR3 has 11 residues. Germline loops: CDR1 MNHEY, CDR2 SVGEGT. Between the trimmed V and J ends, which lost 2 bases and 8 bases, there was a span of 6 bases. Amplification started from genomic DNA. A primer set of 30 forward and 13 reverse primers amplified the CDR3. From the multiplex PCR reads, TCRdb called clonotypes with MiXCR, one entry per CDR3 protein. The sample holds around 300,000 distinct CDR3 sequences, approximately 45% seen once. This receptor was identified in a man between 18 and 35 years old with type 2 diabetes. V and J are TRBV6-2 or TRBV6-3 and TRBJ1-1; D is unresolved. The source material was peripheral blood mononuclear cells (PBMCs). CDR3 residues: CASSYGREAFF. The DNA for the CDR3 is TGTGCCAGCAGTTACGGGAGGGAAGCTTTCTTT.